This T cell receptor beta chain was identified during a study of radiotherapy plus CTLA-4 blockade in lung cancer. Using immunoSEQ multiplex PCR, the repertoire was profiled, and TCRdb retains in-frame clones only, with some absent. The repertoire holds roughly 110,000 clones, about 83% seen once, with 2% to 2.5% in the top ten. Notes on this clone: Its antigen is still unknown.

Notes on the study in general: Once radiotherapy plus ipilimumab had been given, TCR clones derived from tumor expanded in blood.

The ends were cut back, 6 bases at V and 0 bases at J, with 14 bases in the middle. The germline V gene has CDR1 KGHSH and CDR2 LQKENI. The CDR3 contains 15 residues. The TCR was taken from a human donor with non-small cell lung cancer that progressed on radiotherapy plus ipilimumab. Some clones in this sample may be carry-over from other donors' samples. This rearrangement joins TRBV18 to TRBJ1-2; a weak D match, TRBD1 (5 bases). This specimen was peripheral blood, taken from a patient treated with radiotherapy plus ipilimumab. Written as DNA, the CDR3 is TGTGCCAGCTCGCCCCGACAGCTCTCTAACTATGGCTACACCTTC. It encodes CASSPRQLSNYGYTF.